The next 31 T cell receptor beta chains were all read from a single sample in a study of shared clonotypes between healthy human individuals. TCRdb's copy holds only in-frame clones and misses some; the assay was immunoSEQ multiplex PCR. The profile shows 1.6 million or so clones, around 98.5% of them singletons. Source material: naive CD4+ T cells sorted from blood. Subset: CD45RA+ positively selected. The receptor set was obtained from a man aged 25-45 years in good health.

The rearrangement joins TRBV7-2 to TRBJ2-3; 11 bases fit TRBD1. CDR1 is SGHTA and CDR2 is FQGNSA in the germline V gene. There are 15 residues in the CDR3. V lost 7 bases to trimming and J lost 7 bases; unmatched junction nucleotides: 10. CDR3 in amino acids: CASTSIGTGGYTQYF. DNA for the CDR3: TGTGCCAGCACCTCGATCGGGACAGGGGGGTATACGCAGTATTTT.

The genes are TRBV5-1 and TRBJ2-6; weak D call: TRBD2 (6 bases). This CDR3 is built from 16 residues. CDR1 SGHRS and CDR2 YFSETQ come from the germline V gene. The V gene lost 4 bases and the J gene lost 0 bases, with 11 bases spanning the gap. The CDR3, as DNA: TGCGCCAGCAGCCTTGTGGGGGGCTCTGGGGCCAACGTCCTGACTTTC. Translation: CASSLVGGSGANVLTF.

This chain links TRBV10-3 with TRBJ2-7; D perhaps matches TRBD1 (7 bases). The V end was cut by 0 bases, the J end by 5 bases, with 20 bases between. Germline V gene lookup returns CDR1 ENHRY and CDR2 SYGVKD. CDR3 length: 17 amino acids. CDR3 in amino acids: CAISESSRGGGRDEQYF. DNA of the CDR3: TGTGCCATCAGTGAGTCGAGTCGCGGAGGGGGCAGGGACGAGCAGTACTTC.

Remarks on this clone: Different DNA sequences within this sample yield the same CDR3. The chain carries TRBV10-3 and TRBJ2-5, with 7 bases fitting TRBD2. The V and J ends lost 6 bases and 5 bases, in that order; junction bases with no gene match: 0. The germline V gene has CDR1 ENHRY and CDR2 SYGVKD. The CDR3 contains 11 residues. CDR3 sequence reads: CAIRAGETQYF. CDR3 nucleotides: TGTGCCATCAGAGCGGGGGAGACCCAGTACTTC.

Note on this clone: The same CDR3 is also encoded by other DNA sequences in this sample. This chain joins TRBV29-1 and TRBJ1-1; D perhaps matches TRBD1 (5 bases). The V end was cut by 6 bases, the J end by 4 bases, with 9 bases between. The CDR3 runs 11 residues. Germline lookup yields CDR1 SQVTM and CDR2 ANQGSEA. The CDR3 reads CSVTGGTEAFF. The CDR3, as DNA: TGCAGCGTAACAGGAGGCACTGAAGCTTTCTTT.

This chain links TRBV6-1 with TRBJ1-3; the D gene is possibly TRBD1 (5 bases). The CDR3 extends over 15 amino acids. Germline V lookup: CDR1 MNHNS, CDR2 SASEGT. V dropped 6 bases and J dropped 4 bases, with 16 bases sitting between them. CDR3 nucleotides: TGTGCCAGCAGGTCAGCCGGGACCATGGGAAACACCATATATTTT. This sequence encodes CASRSAGTMGNTIYF.

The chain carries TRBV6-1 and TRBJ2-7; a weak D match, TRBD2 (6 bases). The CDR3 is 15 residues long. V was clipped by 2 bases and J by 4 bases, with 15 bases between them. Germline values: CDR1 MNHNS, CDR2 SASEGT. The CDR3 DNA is TGTGCCAGCAGTGAACTAGCGTTATTTTTGTACGAGCAGTACTTC. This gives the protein CASSELALFLYEQYF.

The CDR3 nucleotides read TGCGCCAGCAGAGTGGGGACTCCCGGCATGCTAACCGGGGAGCTGTTTTTT. It yields the protein CASRVGTPGMLTGELFF. The chain links TRBV5-1 to TRBJ2-2, with a possible D match to TRBD2 (6 bases). The V and J ends lost 5 bases and 5 bases respectively, with 22 bases between them. The CDR3 has 17 amino acids. Germline lookup yields CDR1 SGHRS and CDR2 YFSETQ.

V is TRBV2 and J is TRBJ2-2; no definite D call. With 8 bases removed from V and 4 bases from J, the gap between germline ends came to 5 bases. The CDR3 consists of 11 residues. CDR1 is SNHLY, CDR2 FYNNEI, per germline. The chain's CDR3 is CASESTGELFF. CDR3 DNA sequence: TGTGCCAGCGAATCCACCGGGGAGCTGTTTTTT.

The CDR3 DNA reads as TGTGCCAGCAGCTATCAACTTGATCACACAGATACGCAGTATTTT. This sequence encodes CASSYQLDHTDTQYF. The chain employs TRBV7-2 and TRBJ2-3; D ambiguous. The V and J ends lost 4 bases and 2 bases respectively, with 13 bases between them. The CDR3 covers 15 residues. Germline-derived CDR1 and CDR2 are SGHTA and FQGNSA.

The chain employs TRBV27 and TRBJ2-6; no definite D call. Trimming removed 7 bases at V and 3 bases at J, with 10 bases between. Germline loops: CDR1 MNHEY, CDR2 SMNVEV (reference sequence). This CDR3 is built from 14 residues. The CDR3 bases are TGTGCCAGCACCGCATTGGGTGGGGCCAACGTCCTGACTTTC. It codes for CASTALGGANVLTF.

Here the CDR3 DNA reads TGTGCCAGCAGAATGTTCGCTAATAGCAATCAGCCCCAGCATTTT. Encoded protein: CASRMFANSNQPQHF. V and J are TRBV2 and TRBJ1-5; the D is unclear. This CDR3 region has 15 residues. V was clipped by 6 bases and J by 0 bases, with 12 bases between them. Germline CDR1 SNHLY, CDR2 FYNNEI.

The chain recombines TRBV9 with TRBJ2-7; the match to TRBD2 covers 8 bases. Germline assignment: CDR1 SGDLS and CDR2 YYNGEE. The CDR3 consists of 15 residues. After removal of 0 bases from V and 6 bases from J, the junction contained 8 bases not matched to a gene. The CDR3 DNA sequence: TGTGCCAGCAGCGTAGCGGCCAGCGGGAGAGCCGAGCAGTACTTC. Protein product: CASSVAASGRAEQYF.

The DNA of the CDR3 is TGCGCCAGCAGCCAAGGGACAGGGGTCTACGAGCAGTACTTC. Protein product: CASSQGTGVYEQYF. The V gene is TRBV4-3, the J gene TRBJ2-7; 9 bases line up with TRBD1. V was pared by 1 base and J by 3 bases, with 1 base of the junction left unmatched. This CDR3 is built from 14 residues. Germline lookup yields CDR1 LGHNA and CDR2 YSLEER.

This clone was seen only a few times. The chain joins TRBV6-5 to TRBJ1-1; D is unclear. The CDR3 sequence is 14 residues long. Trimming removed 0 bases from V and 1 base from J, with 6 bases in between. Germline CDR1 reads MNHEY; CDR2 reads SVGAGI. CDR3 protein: CASSYSTSNTEAFF. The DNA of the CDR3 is TGTGCCAGCAGTTACTCGACTTCGAACACTGAAGCTTTCTTT.

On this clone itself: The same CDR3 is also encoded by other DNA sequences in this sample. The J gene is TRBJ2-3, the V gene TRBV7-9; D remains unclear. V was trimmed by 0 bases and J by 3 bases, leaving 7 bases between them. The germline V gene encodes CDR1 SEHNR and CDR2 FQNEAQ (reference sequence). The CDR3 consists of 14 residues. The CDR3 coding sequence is TGTGCCAGCAGCTTAGCGGGTGGGACAGATACGCAGTATTTT. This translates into CASSLAGGTDTQYF.

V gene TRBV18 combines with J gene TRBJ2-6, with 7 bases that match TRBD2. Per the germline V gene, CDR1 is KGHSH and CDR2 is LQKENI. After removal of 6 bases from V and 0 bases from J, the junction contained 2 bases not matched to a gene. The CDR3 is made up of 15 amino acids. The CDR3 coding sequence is TGTGCCAGCTCGGGACTACTCTCTGGGGCCAACGTCCTGACTTTC. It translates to CASSGLLSGANVLTF. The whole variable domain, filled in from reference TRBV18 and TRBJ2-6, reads NAGVMQNPRHLVRRRGQEARLRCSPMKGHSHVYWYRQLPEEGLKFMVYLQKENIIDESGMPKERFSAEFPKEGPSILRIQQVVRGDSAAYFCASSGLLSGANVLTFGAGSRLTVL.

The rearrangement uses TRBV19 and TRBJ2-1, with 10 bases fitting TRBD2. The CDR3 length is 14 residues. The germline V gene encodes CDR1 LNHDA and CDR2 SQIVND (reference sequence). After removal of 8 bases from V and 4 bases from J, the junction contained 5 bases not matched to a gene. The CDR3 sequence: CASGKREGYNEQFF. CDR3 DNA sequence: TGTGCCAGTGGTAAGCGGGAGGGTTACAATGAGCAGTTCTTC. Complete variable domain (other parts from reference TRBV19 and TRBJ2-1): DGGITQSPKYLFRKEGQNVTLSCEQNLNHDAMYWYRQDPGQGLRLIYYSQIVNDFQKGDIAEGYSVSREKKESFPLTVTSAQKNPTAFYLCASGKREGYNEQFFGPGTRLTVL.

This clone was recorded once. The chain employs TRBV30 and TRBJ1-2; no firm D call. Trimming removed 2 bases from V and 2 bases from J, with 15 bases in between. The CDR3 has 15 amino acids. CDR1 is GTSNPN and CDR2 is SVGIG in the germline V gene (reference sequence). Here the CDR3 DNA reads TGTGCCTGGAGTAAACCGGACGGGCCGAACTATGGCTACACCTTC. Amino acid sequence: CAWSKPDGPNYGYTF.

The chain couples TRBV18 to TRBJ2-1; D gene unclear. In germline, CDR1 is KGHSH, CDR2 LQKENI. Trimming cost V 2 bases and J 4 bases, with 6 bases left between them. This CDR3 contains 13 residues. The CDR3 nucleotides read TGTGCCAGCTCACCAAGAGCGTACAATGAGCAGTTCTTC. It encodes CASSPRAYNEQFF.

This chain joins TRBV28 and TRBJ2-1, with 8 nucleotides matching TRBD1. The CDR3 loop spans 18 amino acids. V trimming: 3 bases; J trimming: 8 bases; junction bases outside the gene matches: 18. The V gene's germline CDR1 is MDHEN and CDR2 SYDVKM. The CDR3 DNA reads TGTGCCAGCAGTTTTACGGCCCGGGACAGGTGGTATGTGGATGAGCAGTTCTTC. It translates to CASSFTARDRWYVDEQFF.

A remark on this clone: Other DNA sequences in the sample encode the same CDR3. CDR3: CASSPGTGLYEQYF. The DNA for the CDR3 is TGTGCCAGCAGCCCCGGGACAGGGCTGTACGAGCAGTACTTC. The chain uses TRBV6-5 and TRBJ2-7; TRBD1 aligns across 9 bases. After removal of 6 bases from V and 4 bases from J, the junction contained 7 bases not matched to a gene. CDR3 length: 14 amino acids. Germline lookup yields CDR1 MNHEY and CDR2 SVGAGI.

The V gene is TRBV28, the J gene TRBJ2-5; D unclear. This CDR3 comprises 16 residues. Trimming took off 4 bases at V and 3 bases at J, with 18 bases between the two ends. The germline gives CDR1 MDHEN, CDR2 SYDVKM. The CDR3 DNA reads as TGTGCCAGCAGTTCTGAGACGGCGCAGATCAAAGAGACCCAGTACTTC. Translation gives CASSSETAQIKETQYF.

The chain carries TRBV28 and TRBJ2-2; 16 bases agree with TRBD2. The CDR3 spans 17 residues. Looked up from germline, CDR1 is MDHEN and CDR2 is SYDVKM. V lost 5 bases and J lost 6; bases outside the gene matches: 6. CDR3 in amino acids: CASSTGLAGGRAGELFF. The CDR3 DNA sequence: TGTGCCAGCAGTACGGGACTAGCGGGAGGGAGGGCCGGGGAGCTGTTTTTT. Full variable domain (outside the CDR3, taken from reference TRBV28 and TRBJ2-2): DVKVTQSSRYLVKRTGEKVFLECVQDMDHENMFWYRQDPGLGLRLIYFSYDVKMKEKGDIPEGYSVSREKKERFSLILESASTNQTSMYLCASSTGLAGGRAGELFFGEGSRLTVL.

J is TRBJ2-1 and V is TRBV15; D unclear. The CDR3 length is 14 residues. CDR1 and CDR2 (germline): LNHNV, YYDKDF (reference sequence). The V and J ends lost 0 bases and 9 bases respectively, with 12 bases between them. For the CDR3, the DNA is TGTGCCACCAGCAGAGATCGGCTCGGCGGTGAGCAGTTCTTC. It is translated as CATSRDRLGGEQFF.

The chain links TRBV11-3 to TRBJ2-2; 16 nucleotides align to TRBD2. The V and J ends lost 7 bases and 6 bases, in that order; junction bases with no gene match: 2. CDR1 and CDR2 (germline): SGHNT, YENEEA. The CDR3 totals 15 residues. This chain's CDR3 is CASKGTSGRAGELFF. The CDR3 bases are TGTGCCAGCAAAGGGACTAGCGGGAGGGCCGGGGAGCTGTTTTTT. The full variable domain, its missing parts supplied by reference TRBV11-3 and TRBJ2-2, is EAGVVQSPRYKIIEKKQPVAFWCNPISGHNTLYWYLQNLGQGPELLIRYENEEAVDDSQLPKDRFSAERLKGVDSTLKIQPAELGDSAVYLCASKGTSGRAGELFFGEGSRLTVL.

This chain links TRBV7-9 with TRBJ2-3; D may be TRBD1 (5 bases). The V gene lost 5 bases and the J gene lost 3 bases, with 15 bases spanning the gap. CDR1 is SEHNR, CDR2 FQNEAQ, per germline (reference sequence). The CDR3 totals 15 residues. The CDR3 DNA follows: TGTGCCAGCAGCGAACGGACCCCAGGGACAGATACGCAGTATTTT. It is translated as CASSERTPGTDTQYF.

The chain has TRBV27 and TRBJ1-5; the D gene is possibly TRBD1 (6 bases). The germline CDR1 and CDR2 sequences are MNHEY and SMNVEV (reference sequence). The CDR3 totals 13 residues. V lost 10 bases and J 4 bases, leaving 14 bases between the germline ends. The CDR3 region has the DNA TGTGCCATAGGGTCAGGGGTAAATCAGCCCCAGCATTTT. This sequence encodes CAIGSGVNQPQHF.

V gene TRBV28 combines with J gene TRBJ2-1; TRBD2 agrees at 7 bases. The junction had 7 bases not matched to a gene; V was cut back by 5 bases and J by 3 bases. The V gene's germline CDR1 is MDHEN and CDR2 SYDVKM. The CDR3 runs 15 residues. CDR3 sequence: CASSRDGRNYNEQFF. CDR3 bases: TGTGCCAGCAGTCGAGACGGGAGGAACTACAATGAGCAGTTCTTC.

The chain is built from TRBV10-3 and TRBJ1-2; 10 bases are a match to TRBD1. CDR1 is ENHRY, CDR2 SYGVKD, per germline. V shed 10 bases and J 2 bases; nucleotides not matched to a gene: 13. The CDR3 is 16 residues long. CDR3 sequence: CATTGTGASKNYGYTF. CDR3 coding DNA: TGTGCCACCACGGGGACAGGGGCTTCAAAAAACTATGGCTACACCTTC.

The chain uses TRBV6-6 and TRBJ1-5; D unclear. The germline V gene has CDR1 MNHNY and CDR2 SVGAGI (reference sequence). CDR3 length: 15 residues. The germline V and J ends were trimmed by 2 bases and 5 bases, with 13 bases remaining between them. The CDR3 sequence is CASSYPPSADQPQHF. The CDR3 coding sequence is TGTGCCAGCAGTTACCCCCCCTCGGCAGATCAGCCCCAGCATTTT.